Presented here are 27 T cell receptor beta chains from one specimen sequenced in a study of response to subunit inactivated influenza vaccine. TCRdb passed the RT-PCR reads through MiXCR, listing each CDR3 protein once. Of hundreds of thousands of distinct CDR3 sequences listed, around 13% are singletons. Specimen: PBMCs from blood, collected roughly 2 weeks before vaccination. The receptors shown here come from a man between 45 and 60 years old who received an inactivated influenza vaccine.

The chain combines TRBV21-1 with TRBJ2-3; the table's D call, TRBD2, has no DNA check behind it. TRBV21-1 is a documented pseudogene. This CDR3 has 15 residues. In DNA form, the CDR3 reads TGTGCCAGCAGCAGGGAGGGGGGACGCGCAGATACGCAGTATTTT. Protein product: CASSREGGRADTQYF.

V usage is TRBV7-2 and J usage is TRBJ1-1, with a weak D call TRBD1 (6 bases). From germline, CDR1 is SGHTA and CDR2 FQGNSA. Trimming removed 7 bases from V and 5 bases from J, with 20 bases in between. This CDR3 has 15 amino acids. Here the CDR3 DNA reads TGTGCCAGCAAACCCAGAGGGGGGACGGGGACTGAAGCTTTCTTT. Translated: CASKPRGGTGTEAFF.

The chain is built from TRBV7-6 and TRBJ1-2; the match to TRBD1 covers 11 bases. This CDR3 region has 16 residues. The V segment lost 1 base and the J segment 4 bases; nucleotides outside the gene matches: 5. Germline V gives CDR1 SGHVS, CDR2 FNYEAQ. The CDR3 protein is CASSLGAGQGAYGYTF. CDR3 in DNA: TGTGCCAGCAGCTTAGGGGCCGGACAGGGGGCCTATGGCTACACCTTC.

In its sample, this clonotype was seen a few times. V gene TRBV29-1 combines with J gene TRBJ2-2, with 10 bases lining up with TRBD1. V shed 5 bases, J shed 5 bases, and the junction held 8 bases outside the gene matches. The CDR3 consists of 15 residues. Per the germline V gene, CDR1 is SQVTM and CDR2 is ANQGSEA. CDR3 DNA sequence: TGCAGCGTTCTTCCGGGACAGGGGAGAACCGGGGAGCTGTTTTTT. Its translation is CSVLPGQGRTGELFF.

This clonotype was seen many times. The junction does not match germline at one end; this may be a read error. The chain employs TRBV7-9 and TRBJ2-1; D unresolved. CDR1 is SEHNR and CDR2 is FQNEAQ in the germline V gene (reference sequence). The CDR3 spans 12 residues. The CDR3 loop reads CASSSYYNEQFF. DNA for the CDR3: TGCGCCAGCAGCTCCTATTACAATGAGCAGTTCTTC.

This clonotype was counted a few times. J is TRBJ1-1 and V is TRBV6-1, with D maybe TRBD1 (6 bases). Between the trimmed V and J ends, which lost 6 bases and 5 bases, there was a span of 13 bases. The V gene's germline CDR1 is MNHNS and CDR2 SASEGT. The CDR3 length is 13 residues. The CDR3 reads CASSNQGHTEAFF. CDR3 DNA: TGTGCCAGCAGCAATCAGGGACATACTGAAGCTTTCTTT.

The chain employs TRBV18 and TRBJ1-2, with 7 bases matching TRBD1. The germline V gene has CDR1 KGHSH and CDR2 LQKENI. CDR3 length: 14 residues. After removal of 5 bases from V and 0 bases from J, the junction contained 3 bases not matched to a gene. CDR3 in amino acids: CASSSQGTNYGYTF. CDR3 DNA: TGTGCCAGCTCATCACAGGGGACTAACTATGGCTACACCTTC.

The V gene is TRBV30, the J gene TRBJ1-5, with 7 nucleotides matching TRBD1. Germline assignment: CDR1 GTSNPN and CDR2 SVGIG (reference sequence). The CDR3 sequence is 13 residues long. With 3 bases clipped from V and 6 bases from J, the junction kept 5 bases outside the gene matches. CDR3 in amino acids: CAWSRQGGQPQHF. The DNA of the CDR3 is TGTGCCTGGAGCCGACAGGGTGGTCAGCCCCAGCATTTT.

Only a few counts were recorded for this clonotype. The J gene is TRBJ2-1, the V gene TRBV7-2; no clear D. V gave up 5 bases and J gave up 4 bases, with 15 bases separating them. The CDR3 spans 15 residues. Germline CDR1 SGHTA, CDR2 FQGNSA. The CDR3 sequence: CASSPQVAAYNEQFF. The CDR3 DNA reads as TGTGCCAGCAGCCCCCAGGTAGCAGCATACAATGAGCAGTTCTTC.

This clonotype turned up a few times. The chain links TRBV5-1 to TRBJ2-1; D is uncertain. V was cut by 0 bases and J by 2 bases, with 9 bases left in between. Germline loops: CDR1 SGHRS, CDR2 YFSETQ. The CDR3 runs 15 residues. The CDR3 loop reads CASSLDGVPYNEQFF. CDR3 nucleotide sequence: TGCGCCAGCAGCTTGGATGGTGTCCCCTACAATGAGCAGTTCTTC.

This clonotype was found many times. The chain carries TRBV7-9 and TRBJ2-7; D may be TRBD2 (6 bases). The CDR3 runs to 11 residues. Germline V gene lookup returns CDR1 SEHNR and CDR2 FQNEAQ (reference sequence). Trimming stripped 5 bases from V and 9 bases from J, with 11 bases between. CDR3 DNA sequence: TGTGCCAGCAGCGCGGGGTGGGGGCAGTACTTC. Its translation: CASSAGWGQYF.

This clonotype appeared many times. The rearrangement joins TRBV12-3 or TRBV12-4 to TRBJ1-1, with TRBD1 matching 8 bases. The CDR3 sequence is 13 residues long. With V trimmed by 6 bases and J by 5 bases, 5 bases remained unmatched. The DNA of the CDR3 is TGTGCCAGCAGGGACAGGGTGGAGACTGAAGCTTTCTTT. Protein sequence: CASRDRVETEAFF.

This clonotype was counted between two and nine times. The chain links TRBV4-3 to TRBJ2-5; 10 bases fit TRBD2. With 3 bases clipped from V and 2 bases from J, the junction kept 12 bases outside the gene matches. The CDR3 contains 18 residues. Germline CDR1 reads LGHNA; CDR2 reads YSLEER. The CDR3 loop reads CASSHPFEEAGGQETQYF. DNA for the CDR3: TGCGCCAGCAGCCACCCCTTCGAGGAAGCGGGAGGGCAAGAGACCCAGTACTTC.

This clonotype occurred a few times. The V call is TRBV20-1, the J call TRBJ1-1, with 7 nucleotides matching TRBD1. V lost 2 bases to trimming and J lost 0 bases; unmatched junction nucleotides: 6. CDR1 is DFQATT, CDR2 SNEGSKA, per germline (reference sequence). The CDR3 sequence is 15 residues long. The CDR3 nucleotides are TGCAGTGCTAGACGGGGACAGCTCTTGAACACTGAAGCTTTCTTT. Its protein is CSARRGQLLNTEAFF.

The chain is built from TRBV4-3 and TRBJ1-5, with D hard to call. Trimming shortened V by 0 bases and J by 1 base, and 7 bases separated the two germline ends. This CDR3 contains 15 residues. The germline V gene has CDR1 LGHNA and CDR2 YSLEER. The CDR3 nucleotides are TGCGCCAGCAGCCAAGAGTTATTAAGCAATCAGCCCCAGCATTTT. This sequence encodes CASSQELLSNQPQHF.

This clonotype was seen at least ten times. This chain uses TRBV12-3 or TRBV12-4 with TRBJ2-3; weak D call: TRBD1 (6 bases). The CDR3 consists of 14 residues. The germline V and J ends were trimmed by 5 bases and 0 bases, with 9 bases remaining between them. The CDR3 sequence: CASSPDRSTDTQYF. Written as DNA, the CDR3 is TGTGCCAGCAGTCCCGACAGGAGCACAGATACGCAGTATTTT.

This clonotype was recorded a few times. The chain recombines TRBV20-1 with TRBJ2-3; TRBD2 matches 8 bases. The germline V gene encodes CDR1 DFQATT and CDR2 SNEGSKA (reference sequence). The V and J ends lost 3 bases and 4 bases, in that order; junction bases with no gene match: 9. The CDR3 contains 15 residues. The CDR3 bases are TGCAGTGCTAGCGTTAGCGGGATTAGTCCAGATACGCAGTATTTT. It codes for CSASVSGISPDTQYF.

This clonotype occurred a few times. CDR3 amino acids: CASSLGLVVQYF. The CDR3 coding sequence is TGTGCCAGCAGTTTGGGACTAGTTGTGCAGTACTTC. The chain employs TRBV6-2 or TRBV6-3 and TRBJ2-7; 8 bases line up with TRBD2. The CDR3 has 12 amino acids. Losses at the gene ends were 4 bases for V and 9 bases for J; bases not matched to a gene: 5. CDR1 MNHEY and CDR2 SVGEGT come from the germline V gene.

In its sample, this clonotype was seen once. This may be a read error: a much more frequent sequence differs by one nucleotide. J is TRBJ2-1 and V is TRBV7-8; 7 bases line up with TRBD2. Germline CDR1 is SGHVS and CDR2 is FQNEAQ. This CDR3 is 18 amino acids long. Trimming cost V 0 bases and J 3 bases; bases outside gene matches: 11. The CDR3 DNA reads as TGTGCCAGCAGCTTAGCGAAGGCTAGCCGGGAGGTCTACAATGAGCAGTTCTTC. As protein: CASSLAKASREVYNEQFF.

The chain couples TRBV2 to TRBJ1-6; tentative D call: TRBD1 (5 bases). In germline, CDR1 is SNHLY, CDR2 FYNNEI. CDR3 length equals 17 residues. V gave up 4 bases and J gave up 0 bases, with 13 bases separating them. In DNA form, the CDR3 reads TGTGCCAGCAGTGGTAAAGAGGGGAGCTCCTATAATTCACCCCTCCACTTT. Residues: CASSGKEGSSYNSPLHF.

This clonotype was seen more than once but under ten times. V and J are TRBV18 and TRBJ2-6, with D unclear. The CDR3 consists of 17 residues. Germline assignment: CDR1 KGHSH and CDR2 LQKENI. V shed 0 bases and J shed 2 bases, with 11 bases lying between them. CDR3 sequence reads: CASSPPVIGTGANVLTF. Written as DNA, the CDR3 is TGTGCCAGCTCACCACCGGTTATAGGGACTGGGGCCAACGTCCTGACTTTC.

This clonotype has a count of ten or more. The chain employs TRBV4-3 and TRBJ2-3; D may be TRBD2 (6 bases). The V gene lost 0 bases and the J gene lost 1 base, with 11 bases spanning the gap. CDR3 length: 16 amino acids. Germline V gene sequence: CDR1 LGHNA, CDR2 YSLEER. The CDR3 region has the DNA TGCGCCAGCAGCCAAGATCTGGGGGGAGGCACAGATACGCAGTATTTT. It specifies CASSQDLGGGTDTQYF.

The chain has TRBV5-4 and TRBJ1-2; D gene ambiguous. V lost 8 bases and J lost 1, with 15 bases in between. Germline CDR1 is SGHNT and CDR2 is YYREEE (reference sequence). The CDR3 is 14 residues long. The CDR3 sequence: CARSPPAINYGYTF. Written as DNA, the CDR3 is TGTGCCAGGAGCCCACCGGCAATTAACTATGGCTACACCTTC. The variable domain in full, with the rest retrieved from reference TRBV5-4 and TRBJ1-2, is ETGVTQSPTHLIKTRGQQVTLRCSSQSGHNTVSWYQQALGQGPQFIFQYYREEENGRGNFPPRFSGLQFPNYSSELNVNALELDDSALYLCARSPPAINYGYTFGSGTRLTVV.

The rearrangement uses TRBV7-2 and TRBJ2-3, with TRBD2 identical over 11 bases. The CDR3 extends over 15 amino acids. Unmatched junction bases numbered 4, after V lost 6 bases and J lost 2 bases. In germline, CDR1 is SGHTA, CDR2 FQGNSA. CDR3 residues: CASSRTSGFTDTQYF. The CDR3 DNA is TGTGCCAGCAGTAGGACTAGCGGGTTCACAGATACGCAGTATTTT.

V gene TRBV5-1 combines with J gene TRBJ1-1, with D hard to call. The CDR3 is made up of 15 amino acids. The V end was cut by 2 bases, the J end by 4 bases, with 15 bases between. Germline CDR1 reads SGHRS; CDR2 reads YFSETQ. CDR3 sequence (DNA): TGCGCCAGCAGCTTAAACACCTACCGGGCCACTGAAGCTTTCTTT. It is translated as CASSLNTYRATEAFF.

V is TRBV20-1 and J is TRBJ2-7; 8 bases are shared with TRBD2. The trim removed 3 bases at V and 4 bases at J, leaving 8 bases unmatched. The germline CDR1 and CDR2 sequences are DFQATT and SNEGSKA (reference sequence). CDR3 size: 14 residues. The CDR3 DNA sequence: TGCAGTGCTAGTTTGGGTAGCGGGGATTACGAGCAGTACTTC. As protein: CSASLGSGDYEQYF.

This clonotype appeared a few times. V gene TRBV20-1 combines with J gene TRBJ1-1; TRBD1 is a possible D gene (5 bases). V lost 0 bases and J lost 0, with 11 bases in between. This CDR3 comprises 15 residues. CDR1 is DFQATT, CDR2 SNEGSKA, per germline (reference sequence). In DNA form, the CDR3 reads TGCAGTGCTAGAGAATTCCGAGGGGTGAACACTGAAGCTTTCTTT. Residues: CSAREFRGVNTEAFF.